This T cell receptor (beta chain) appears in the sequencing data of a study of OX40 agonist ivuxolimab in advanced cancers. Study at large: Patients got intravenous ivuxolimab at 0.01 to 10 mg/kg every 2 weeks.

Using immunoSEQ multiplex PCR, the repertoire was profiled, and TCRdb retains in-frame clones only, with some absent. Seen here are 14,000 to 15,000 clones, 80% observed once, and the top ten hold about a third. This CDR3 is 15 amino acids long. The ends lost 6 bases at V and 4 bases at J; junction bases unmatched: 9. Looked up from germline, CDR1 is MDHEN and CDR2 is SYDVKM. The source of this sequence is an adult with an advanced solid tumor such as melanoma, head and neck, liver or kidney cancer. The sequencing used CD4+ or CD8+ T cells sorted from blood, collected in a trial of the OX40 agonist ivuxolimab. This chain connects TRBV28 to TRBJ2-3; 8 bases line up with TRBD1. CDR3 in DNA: TGTGCCAGCAGCCGCCGGGACAGGACATCAGATACGCAGTATTTT. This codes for CASSRRDRTSDTQYF.